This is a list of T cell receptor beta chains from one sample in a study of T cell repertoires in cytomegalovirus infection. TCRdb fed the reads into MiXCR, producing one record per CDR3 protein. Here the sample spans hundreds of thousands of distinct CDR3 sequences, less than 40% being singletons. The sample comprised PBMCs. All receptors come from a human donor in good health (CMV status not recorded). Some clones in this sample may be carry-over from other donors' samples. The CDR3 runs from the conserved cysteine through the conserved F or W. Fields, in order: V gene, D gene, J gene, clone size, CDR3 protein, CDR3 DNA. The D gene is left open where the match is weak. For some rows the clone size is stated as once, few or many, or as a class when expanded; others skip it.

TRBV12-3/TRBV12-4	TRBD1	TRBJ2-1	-	CASRDRVEVKNEQFF	TGTGCCAGCAGGGACAGGGTGGAAGTGAAAAATGAGCAGTTCTTC
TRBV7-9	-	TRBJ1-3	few	CASSSGQISGNTIYF	TGTGCCAGCAGCTCCGGACAAATCTCTGGAAACACCATATATTTT
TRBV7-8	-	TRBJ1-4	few	CASSVGNTEKLFF	TGTGCCAGCAGCGTAGGGAATACCGAAAAACTGTTTTTT
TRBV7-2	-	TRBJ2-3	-	CASSLDVHTQYF	TGTGCCAGCAGCTTAGATGTCCATACGCAGTATTTT
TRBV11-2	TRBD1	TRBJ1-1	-	CASSATDRVSAEAFF	TGTGCCAGCAGCGCAACCGACAGGGTTTCGGCTGAAGCTTTCTTT
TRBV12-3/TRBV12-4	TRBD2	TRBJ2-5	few	CASSRPPASGRQETQYF	TGTGCCAGCAGCAGGCCCCCGGCTAGCGGTCGGCAGGAGACCCAGTACTTC
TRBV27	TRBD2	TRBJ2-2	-	CASSRTSGGVGELFF	TGTGCCAGCAGCCGGACTAGCGGGGGAGTCGGGGAGCTGTTTTTT
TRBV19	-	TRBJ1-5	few	CASSIWGSDQPQHF	TGTGCCAGTAGTATATGGGGGTCGGACCAGCCCCAGCATTTT
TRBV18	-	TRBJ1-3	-	CASSPLRIAGNTIYF	TGTGCCAGCTCACCCCTCCGAATCGCAGGAAACACCATATATTTT
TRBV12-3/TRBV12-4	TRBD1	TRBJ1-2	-	CASSFEQGEMPWGYTF	TGTGCCAGCAGTTTTGAACAGGGGGAGATGCCATGGGGCTACACCTTC
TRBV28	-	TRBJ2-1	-	CASSFGSGVYNEQFF	TGTGCCAGCAGTTTCGGGAGTGGCGTATACAATGAGCAGTTCTTC
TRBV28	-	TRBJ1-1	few	CASHVAGSRGHEAFF	TGTGCCAGCCATGTAGCTGGGAGCCGAGGGCATGAAGCTTTCTTT
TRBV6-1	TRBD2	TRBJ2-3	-	CASSTWAGGTRDADTQYF	TGTGCCAGCAGTACCTGGGCGGGGGGGACACGGGATGCAGATACGCAGTATTTT
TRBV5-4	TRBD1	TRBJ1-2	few	CASRSSGTGVFYGYTF	TGTGCCAGCAGGTCGTCCGGGACAGGCGTATTCTATGGCTACACCTTC
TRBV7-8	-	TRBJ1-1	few	CASSLDRPTEAFF	TGTGCCAGCAGCTTAGACAGACCCACTGAAGCTTTCTTT
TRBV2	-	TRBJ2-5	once	CASCLAETQYF	TGTGCCAGCTGCCTAGCAGAGACCCAGTACTTC
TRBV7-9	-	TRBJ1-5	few	CASSPETAYQPQHF	TGTGCCAGCAGCCCCGAGACAGCATATCAGCCCCAGCATTTT
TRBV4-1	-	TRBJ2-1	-	CASSQGGTEYNEQFF	TGCGCCAGCAGCCAAGGTGGGACGGAGTACAATGAGCAGTTCTTC
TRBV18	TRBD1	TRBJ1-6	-	CASSLKRPGQNSPLHF	TGTGCCAGCTCACTTAAGAGGCCGGGACAGAATTCACCCCTCCACTTT
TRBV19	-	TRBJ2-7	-	CASSISGSNDEQYF	TGTGCCAGTAGTATTAGTGGGAGTAACGACGAGCAGTACTTC
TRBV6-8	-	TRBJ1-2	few	CASSYDPRWGYTF	TGTGCCAGCAGTTACGACCCACGTTGGGGCTACACCTTC
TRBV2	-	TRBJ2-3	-	CASSTVGPGQNTDTQYF	TGTGCCAGCAGTACGGTGGGACCGGGACAAAACACAGATACGCAGTATTTT
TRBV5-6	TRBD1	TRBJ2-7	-	CASSRRDRGDEQYF	TGTGCCAGCAGCCGCCGGGACAGGGGAGACGAGCAGTACTTC
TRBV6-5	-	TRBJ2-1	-	CASRADGRPPYNEQFF	TGTGCCAGCAGAGCAGATGGGAGGCCACCCTACAATGAGCAGTTCTTC
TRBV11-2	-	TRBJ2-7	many	CASSEGAGSYEQYF	TGTGCCAGCAGCGAGGGCGCGGGTTCCTACGAGCAGTACTTC
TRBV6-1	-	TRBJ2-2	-	CASSPGVAVWNTGELFF	TGTGCCAGCAGCCCGGGGGTAGCGGTCTGGAACACCGGGGAGCTGTTTTTT
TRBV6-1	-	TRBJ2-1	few	CASSGVGGNEQFF	TGTGCCAGCAGTGGTGTAGGGGGCAATGAGCAGTTCTTC
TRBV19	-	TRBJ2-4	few	CASSIEISGIQYF	TGTGCCAGTAGTATAGAGATTTCAGGCATTCAGTACTTC
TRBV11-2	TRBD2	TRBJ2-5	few	CASSLPGLAGETQYF	TGTGCCAGCAGCTTACCGGGACTAGCAGGGGAGACCCAGTACTTC
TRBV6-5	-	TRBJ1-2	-	CASSSSPRGSEDGYTF	TGTGCCAGCAGTTCAAGCCCCCGGGGTTCCGAAGATGGCTACACCTTC
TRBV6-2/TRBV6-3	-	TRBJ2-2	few	CASLNWPGELFF	TGTGCCAGCTTAAATTGGCCCGGGGAGCTGTTTTTT
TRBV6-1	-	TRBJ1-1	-	CASSAAQASTEAFF	TGTGCCAGCAGTGCTGCACAGGCGTCCACTGAAGCTTTCTTT
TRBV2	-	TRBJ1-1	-	CASIVEPNTEAFF	TGTGCCAGCATCGTAGAGCCCAACACTGAAGCTTTCTTT
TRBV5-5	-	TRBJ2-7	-	CASSPRDAWEQYF	TGTGCCAGCAGCCCTCGGGACGCCTGGGAGCAGTACTTC
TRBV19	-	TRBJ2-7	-	CASSQGGGYYEQYF	TGTGCCAGTAGTCAGGGCGGTGGGTACTACGAGCAGTACTTC
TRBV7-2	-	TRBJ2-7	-	CASSLENVYEQDF	TGTGCCAGCAGCCTGGAAAACGTCTACGAGCAGGACTTC
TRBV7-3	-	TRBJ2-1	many	CASSLGPGQYNEQFF	TGTGCCAGCAGCTTAGGTCCGGGCCAGTACAATGAGCAGTTCTTC
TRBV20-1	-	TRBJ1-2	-	CSGQGPSYTF	TGCAGTGGGCAGGGGCCGAGCTACACCTTC
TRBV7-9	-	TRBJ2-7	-	CASSQERGFYEQYF	TGTGCCAGCAGCCAAGAGAGGGGTTTCTACGAGCAGTACTTC
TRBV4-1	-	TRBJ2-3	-	CASSQDTPTDTQYF	TGCGCCAGCAGCCAAGATACTCCGACAGATACGCAGTATTTT
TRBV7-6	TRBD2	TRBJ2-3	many	CASSLGNTGGRTDTQYF	TGTGCCAGCAGCTTAGGGAACACGGGGGGGCGGACAGATACGCAGTATTTT
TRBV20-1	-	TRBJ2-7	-	CSAREDAGQGMDEQYF	TGCAGTGCTAGGGAAGACGCCGGGCAGGGGATGGACGAGCAGTACTTC
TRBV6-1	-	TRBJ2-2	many	CASRKTGRDTGELFF	TGTGCCAGCAGAAAAACAGGGAGGGACACCGGGGAGCTGTTTTTT
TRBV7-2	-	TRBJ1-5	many	CASSLMRGLQSEQPQHF	TGTGCCAGCAGCTTAATGCGAGGGCTGCAGAGTGAGCAGCCCCAGCATTTT
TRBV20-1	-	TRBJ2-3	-	CSAKPGWSSADTQYF	TGCAGTGCTAAACCCGGTTGGTCCTCGGCAGATACGCAGTATTTT
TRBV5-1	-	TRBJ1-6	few	CASSPGPSGTPSSYNSPLHF	TGCGCCAGCAGCCCGGGTCCTTCCGGGACCCCGAGCTCCTATAATTCACCCCTCCACTTT
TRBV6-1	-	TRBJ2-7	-	CASSPLIVRSYEQYF	TGTGCCAGCAGTCCCCTCATAGTGCGCTCCTACGAGCAGTACTTC
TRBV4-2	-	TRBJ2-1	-	CASSRLQIKDEQFF	TGTGCCAGCAGCCGCCTTCAAATTAAGGATGAGCAGTTCTTC
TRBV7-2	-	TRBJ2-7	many	CASSSFQAYEQYF	TGTGCCAGCAGCTCCTTCCAAGCCTACGAGCAGTACTTC
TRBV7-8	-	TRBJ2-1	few	CASSLRNGYNEQFF	TGTGCCAGCAGCTTACGGAATGGTTACAATGAGCAGTTCTTC
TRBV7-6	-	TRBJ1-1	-	CASSFKQNTEAFF	TGTGCCAGCAGCTTCAAACAGAACACTGAAGCTTTCTTT
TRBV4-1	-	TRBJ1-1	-	CASSQGFVGRSTEAFF	TGCGCCAGCAGCCAAGGGTTCGTCGGCCGGTCCACTGAAGCTTTCTTT
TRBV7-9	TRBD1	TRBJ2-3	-	CASSSDRGQADTQYF	TGTGCCAGCAGCTCGGACAGGGGGCAAGCGGATACGCAGTATTTT
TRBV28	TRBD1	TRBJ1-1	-	CASSLNRGQKTDTEACF	TGTGCCAGCAGCCTCAACAGGGGACAGAAAACGGACACTGAAGCTTGCTTT